This T cell receptor beta chain was profiled in a study of cytomegalovirus exposure and HLA in healthy donors. The PCR contained 60 Vbeta and 13 Jbeta primers. The repertoire was sequenced with immunoSEQ multiplex PCR; TCRdb's copy has only in-frame clones and lacks some. The data hold 180,000 or so clones, with roughly 79% observed a single time. The CDR3 runs to 13 residues. Germline V CDR1 and CDR2: SQVTM, ANQGSEA. Trimming left V 4 bases short and J 6 bases short, with 13 bases between. The rearrangement links TRBV29-1 to TRBJ1-5; TRBD1 is a possible D gene (6 bases). The sequenced sample consisted of PBMCs. The sequence was obtained from a man aged 50 or older in good health and CMV-seropositive. The CDR3 region is CSVVTGLSQPQHF. As DNA, the CDR3 is TGCAGCGTTGTGACAGGTCTAAGTCAGCCCCAGCATTTT.